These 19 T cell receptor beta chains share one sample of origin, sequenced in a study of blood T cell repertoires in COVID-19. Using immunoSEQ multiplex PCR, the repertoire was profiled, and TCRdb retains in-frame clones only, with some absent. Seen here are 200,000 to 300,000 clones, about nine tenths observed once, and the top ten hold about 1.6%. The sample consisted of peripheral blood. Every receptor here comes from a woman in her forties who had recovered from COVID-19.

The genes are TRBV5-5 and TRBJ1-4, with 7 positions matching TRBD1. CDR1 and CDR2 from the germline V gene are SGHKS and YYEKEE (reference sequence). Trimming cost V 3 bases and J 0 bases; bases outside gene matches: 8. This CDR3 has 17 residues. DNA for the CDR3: TGTGCCAGCAGCTCCAGACAGGGAAGCGCAACTAATGAAAAACTGTTTTTT. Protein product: CASSSRQGSATNEKLFF.

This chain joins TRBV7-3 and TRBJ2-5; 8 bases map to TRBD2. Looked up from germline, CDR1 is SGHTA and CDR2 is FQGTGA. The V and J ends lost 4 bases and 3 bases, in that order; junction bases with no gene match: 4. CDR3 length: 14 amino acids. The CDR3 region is CASSSGLVKETQYF. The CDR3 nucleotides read TGTGCCAGCAGCTCGGGACTAGTTAAAGAGACCCAGTACTTC.

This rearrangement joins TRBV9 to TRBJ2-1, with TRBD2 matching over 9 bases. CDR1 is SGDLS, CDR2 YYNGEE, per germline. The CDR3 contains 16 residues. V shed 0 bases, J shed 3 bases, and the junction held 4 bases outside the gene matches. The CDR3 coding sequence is TGTGCCAGCAGCGTAGTAGGTAGCGGGAGCTACAATGAGCAGTTCTTC. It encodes CASSVVGSGSYNEQFF.

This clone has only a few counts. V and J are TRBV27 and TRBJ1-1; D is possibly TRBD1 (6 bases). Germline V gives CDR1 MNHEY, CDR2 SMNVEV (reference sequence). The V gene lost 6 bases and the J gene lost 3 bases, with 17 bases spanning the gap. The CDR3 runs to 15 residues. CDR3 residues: CASSPRKGVYTEAFF. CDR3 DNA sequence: TGTGCCAGCAGCCCCAGGAAGGGGGTATACACTGAAGCTTTCTTT.

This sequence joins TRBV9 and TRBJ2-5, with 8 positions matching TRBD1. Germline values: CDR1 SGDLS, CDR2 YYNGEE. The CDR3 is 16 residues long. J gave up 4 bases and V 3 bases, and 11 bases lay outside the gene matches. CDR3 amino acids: CASSAHPGGAGETQYF. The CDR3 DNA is TGTGCCAGCAGCGCCCACCCAGGGGGCGCAGGAGAGACCCAGTACTTC. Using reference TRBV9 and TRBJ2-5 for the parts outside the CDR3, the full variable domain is DSGVTQTPKHLITATGQRVTLRCSPRSGDLSVYWYQQSLDQGLQFLIQYYNGEERAKGNILERFSAQQFPDLHSELNLSSLELGDSALYFCASSAHPGGAGETQYFGPGTRLLVL.

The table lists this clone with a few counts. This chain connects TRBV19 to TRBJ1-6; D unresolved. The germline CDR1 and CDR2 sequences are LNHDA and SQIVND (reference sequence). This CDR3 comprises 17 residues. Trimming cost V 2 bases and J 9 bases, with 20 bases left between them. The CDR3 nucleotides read TGTGCCAGTAGTATATCTTCAAGCGCGCTTAGAGGTTCACCCCTCCACTTT. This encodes CASSISSSALRGSPLHF.

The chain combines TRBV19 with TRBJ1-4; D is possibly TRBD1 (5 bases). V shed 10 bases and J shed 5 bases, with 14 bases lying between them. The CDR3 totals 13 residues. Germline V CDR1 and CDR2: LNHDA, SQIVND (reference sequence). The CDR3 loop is CAIPGGENEKLFF. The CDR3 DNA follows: TGTGCCATACCCGGGGGAGAGAATGAAAAACTGTTTTTT.

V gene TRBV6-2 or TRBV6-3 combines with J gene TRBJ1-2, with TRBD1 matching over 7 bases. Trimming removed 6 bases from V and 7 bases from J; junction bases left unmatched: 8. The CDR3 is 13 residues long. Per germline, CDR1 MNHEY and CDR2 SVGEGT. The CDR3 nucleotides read TGTGCCAGCAGCCTGGACAGGTATGGTGGCTACACCTTC. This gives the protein CASSLDRYGGYTF.

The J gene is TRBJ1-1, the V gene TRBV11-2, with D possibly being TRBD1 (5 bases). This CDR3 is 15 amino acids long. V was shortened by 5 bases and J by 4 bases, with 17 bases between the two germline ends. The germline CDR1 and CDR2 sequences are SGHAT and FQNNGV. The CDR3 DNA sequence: TGTGCCAGCAGCCCACCTGTCAGGAGGGGCACTGAAGCTTTCTTT. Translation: CASSPPVRRGTEAFF.

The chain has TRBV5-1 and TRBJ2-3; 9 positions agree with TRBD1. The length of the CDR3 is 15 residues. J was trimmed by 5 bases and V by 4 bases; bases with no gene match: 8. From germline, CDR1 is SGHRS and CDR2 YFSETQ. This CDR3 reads CASSHGTGIGDTQYF. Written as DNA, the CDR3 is TGCGCCAGCAGCCACGGGACAGGGATCGGAGATACGCAGTATTTT.

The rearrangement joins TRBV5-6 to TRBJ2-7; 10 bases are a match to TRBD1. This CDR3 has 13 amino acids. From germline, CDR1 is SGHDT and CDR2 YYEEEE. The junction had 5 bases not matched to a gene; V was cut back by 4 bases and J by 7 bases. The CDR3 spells CASSRQGAGEQYF. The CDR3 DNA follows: TGTGCCAGCAGCCGACAGGGGGCGGGTGAGCAGTACTTC.

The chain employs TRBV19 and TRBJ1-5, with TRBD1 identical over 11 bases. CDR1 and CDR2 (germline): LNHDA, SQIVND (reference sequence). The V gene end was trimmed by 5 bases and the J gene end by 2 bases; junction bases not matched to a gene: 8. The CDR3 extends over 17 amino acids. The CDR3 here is CASSPLDRGLGNQPQHF. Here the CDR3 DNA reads TGTGCCAGTAGTCCTCTGGACAGGGGGCTTGGCAATCAGCCCCAGCATTTT.

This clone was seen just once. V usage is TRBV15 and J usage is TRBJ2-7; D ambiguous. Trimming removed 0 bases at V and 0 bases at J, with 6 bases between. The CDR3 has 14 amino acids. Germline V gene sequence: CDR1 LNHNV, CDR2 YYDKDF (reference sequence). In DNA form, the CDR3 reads TGTGCCACCAGCAGAGATCCAGACTCCTACGAGCAGTACTTC. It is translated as CATSRDPDSYEQYF.

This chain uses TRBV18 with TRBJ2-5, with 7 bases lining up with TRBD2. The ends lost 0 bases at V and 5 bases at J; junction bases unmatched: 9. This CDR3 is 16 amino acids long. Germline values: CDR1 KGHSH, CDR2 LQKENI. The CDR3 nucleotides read TGTGCCAGCTCACCACCGATGGGAGGGGACCGGGAGACCCAGTACTTC. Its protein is CASSPPMGGDRETQYF.

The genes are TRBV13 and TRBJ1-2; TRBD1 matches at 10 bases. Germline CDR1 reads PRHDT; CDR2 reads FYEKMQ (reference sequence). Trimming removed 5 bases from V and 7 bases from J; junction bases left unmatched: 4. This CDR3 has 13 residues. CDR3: CASSTGQGIGYTF. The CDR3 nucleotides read TGTGCCAGCAGCACGGGACAGGGGATTGGCTACACCTTC.

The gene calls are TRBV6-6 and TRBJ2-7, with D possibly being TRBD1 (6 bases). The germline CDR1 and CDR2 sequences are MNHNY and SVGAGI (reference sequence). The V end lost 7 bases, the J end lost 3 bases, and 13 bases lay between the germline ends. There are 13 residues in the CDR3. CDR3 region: CASTDRPVYEQYF. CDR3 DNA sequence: TGTGCCAGCACAGACAGGCCCGTCTACGAGCAGTACTTC.

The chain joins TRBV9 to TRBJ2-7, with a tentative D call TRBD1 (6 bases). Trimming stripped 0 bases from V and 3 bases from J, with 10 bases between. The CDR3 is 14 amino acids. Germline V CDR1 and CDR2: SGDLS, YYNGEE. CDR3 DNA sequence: TGTGCCAGCAGCGTAGCTGGCAGGGGCTACGAGCAGTACTTC. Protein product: CASSVAGRGYEQYF.

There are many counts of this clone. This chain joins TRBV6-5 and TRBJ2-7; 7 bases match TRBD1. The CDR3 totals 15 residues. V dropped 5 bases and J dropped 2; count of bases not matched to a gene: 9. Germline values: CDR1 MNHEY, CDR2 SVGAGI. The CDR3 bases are TGTGCCAGCAGTCCAAGGACAGGTCCGGCCTACGAGCAGTACTTC. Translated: CASSPRTGPAYEQYF.

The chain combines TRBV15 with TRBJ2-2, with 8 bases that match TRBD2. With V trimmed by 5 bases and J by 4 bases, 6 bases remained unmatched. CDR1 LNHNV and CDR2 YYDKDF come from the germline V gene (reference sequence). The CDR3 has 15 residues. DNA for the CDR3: TGTGCCACCAGCCGGACTAGCAGGGGCACCGGGGAGCTGTTTTTT. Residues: CATSRTSRGTGELFF.